This T cell receptor beta chain originates from a study of graft-versus-host responses after intestinal transplantation. For the study at large: Among the recipients, all got anti-thymocyte globulin induction and then tacrolimus and steroids for 3 to 4 years. Study-level findings and limits: In patients with graft-donor T cell macrochimerism, allograft graft-versus-host to host-versus-graft clonal ratios were high. Peak GvH clone levels in circulation were associated with early post-transplant HvG declines. GvH clonotypes were identified within recipient marrow, with a subset emerging first in ileum or blood.

Sequencing was performed with immunoSEQ multiplex PCR; in TCRdb, only in-frame clones are kept and a portion is missing. The sample has 90,000 to 95,000 clones; approximately 95% are singletons. The V end lost 0 bases, the J end lost 7 bases, and 12 bases lay between the germline ends. There are 15 residues in the CDR3. Germline values: CDR1 PRHDT, CDR2 FYEKMQ (reference sequence). This clone was seen just once. The antigen is not known. The clonotype was recovered from a human donor who received an intestinal transplant. Sample: unstimulated CD8+ T cells sorted from spleen or lymph node cells, taken before intestinal transplant. The chain couples TRBV13 to TRBJ2-2, with D tentatively TRBD2 (5 bases). The CDR3 spells CASSLGTDFFGELFF. The CDR3 DNA is TGTGCCAGCAGCTTAGGGACGGACTTCTTCGGGGAGCTGTTTTTT.